These 26 T cell receptor beta chains originate from one sample sequenced in a study of blood T cells in healthy people across ages. Primers used in a second PCR of about 6 to 11 cycles were a sample-barcoded 5' primer and a J-beta primer mix. MiXCR, applied by TCRdb to the 5' RACE reads, yields one record per CDR3 protein. This sample carries 600,000 to 900,000 distinct CDR3 sequences, around 25% of them seen once, and the ten largest clones take under 3%. These data were also reused for a study on T cells of mothers and their children.

Sequenced material: blood. These receptors originate from a boy between 10 and 17 years old in good health.

This clonotype was seen only a few times. The chain uses TRBV3-1 and TRBJ2-6; D remains unclear. Germline CDR1 and CDR2: LGHDT and YNNKEL (reference sequence). This CDR3 is 16 amino acids long. The V gene lost 3 bases and the J gene lost 0 bases, with 9 bases spanning the gap. CDR3 DNA sequence: TGTGCCAGCAGCCACGCACGGATCTCTGGGGCCAACGTCCTGACTTTC. Its protein product is CASSHARISGANVLTF.

Here the CDR3 DNA reads TGTGCCAGCAGCAATAGAGGGATTCCGAACACTGAAGCTTTCTTT. Amino acids: CASSNRGIPNTEAFF. The chain combines TRBV9 with TRBJ1-1; D gene ambiguous. Trimming cost V 4 bases and J 1 base, with 14 bases left between them. There are 15 residues in the CDR3. Germline-derived CDR1 and CDR2 are SGDLS and YYNGEE.

There are a few counts of this clonotype. Written as DNA, the CDR3 is TGCGCCAGCAGCATCCCAGGGACTAGCAAAAAGTTCTTC. Translating it yields CASSIPGTSKKFF. The rearrangement uses TRBV5-1 and TRBJ2-1, with 9 bases aligning to TRBD2. Germline loops: CDR1 SGHRS, CDR2 YFSETQ. V dropped 4 bases and J dropped 14; count of bases not matched to a gene: 10. The CDR3 consists of 13 residues.

This clonotype has only a few counts. The rearrangement joins TRBV28 to TRBJ2-5; 7 bases agree with TRBD2. The V gene end was trimmed by 4 bases and the J gene end by 3 bases; junction bases not matched to a gene: 17. This CDR3 is 18 amino acids long. Germline V gives CDR1 MDHEN, CDR2 SYDVKM. The CDR3 loop reads CASSSGVAGEIPKETQYF. The CDR3 DNA reads as TGTGCCAGCAGTTCAGGAGTAGCGGGCGAGATCCCTAAAGAGACCCAGTACTTC.

This clonotype has just a few counts. The V and J genes are TRBV6-6 and TRBJ1-6; D uncertain. This CDR3 is 13 amino acids long. CDR1 and CDR2 (germline): MNHNY, SVGAGI (reference sequence). V gave up 0 bases and J gave up 13 bases, with 10 bases separating them. CDR3: CASSYSEGSPLHF. The CDR3 bases are TGTGCCAGCAGTTACTCAGAGGGATCGCCCCTCCACTTT.

This clonotype was observed a handful of times. The gene calls are TRBV7-3 and TRBJ2-5; TRBD1 matches at 8 bases. The junction had 7 bases not matched to a gene; V was cut back by 6 bases and J by 4 bases. The CDR3 sequence is 14 residues long. The V gene's germline CDR1 is SGHTA and CDR2 FQGTGA. Here the CDR3 reads CASSPQGGGETQYF. The CDR3, as DNA: TGTGCCAGCAGTCCACAGGGGGGTGGAGAGACCCAGTACTTC.

This clonotype turned up a few times. This chain joins TRBV10-3 and TRBJ2-1, with 8 bases fitting TRBD1. Germline values: CDR1 ENHRY, CDR2 SYGVKD. Trimming at V came to 4 bases and at J to 7 bases, leaving 6 bases not matched to a gene. The CDR3 is 14 amino acids. The CDR3 reads CAISGQGARNEQFF. CDR3 bases: TGTGCCATCAGTGGGCAGGGGGCACGGAATGAGCAGTTCTTC.

About this clonotype itself: At one of its ends the junction is not consistent with the germline gene, which may arise from a read error. The rearrangement joins TRBV12-3 or TRBV12-4 to TRBJ2-3, with TRBD2 identical over 9 bases. The CDR3 runs to 16 residues. This CDR3 is CASIRAGGLSTDAQYF. The CDR3 DNA follows: TGTGCCAGCATTCGAGCGGGGGGACTTAGCACAGATGCGCAATATTTT.

This sequence joins TRBV7-9 and TRBJ1-6; no reliable D call. CDR3 length equals 14 residues. The germline V and J ends were trimmed by 5 bases and 6 bases, with 11 bases remaining between them. The germline V gene has CDR1 SEHNR and CDR2 FQNEAQ (reference sequence). As DNA, the CDR3 is TGTGCCAGCAGCAATAGCAGTCCTAATTCACCCCTCCACTTT. Protein: CASSNSSPNSPLHF.

The CDR3 DNA follows: TGTGCCATCAGTGTGATTGCGGGAGGGGAAGATACGCAGTATTTT. Its protein product is CAISVIAGGEDTQYF. The chain joins TRBV10-3 to TRBJ2-3; 9 nucleotides agree with TRBD2. This CDR3 is built from 15 residues. Germline lookup yields CDR1 ENHRY and CDR2 SYGVKD. V gave up 4 bases and J gave up 5 bases; unmatched junction bases: 7.

The chain recombines TRBV6-6 with TRBJ2-2, with 10 nucleotides matching TRBD2. The junction had 7 bases not matched to a gene; V was cut back by 5 bases and J by 7 bases. The CDR3 length is 15 residues. CDR1 and CDR2 from the germline V gene are MNHNY and SVGAGI (reference sequence). The CDR3 loop reads CASSTPSGRGGELFF. The CDR3 coding sequence is TGTGCCAGCAGTACCCCAAGCGGGAGGGGCGGGGAGCTGTTTTTT.

The chain carries TRBV10-3 and TRBJ2-1; 8 bases are a match to TRBD1. Trimming cost V 2 bases and J 0 bases; bases outside gene matches: 3. The CDR3 totals 16 residues. The germline CDR1 and CDR2 sequences are ENHRY and SYGVKD. CDR3: CAISEAQGVSYNEQFF. The CDR3 DNA reads as TGTGCCATCAGTGAGGCACAGGGGGTCTCCTACAATGAGCAGTTCTTC.

In this sample, this clonotype turned up a few times. The chain is built from TRBV20-1 and TRBJ2-4, with D tentatively TRBD1 or TRBD2 (5 bases each). Germline V gene lookup returns CDR1 DFQATT and CDR2 SNEGSKA (reference sequence). V lost 1 base and J lost 0, with 10 bases in between. This CDR3 region has 15 residues. CDR3: CSARGDPLAKNIQYF. CDR3 bases: TGCAGTGCTAGAGGGGACCCCTTAGCCAAAAACATTCAGTACTTC.

This clonotype was found a few times. The chain uses TRBV20-1 and TRBJ2-7, with D possibly matching TRBD2 (6 bases). Germline-derived CDR1 and CDR2 are DFQATT and SNEGSKA (reference sequence). The CDR3 is made up of 15 amino acids. Trimming pared 0 bases from V and 5 bases from J, leaving 17 bases between. The CDR3 nucleotides read TGCAGTGCTAGAGATCGTCTGCGGGGAAGTGACGAGCAGTACTTC. Translating it yields CSARDRLRGSDEQYF.

The chain links TRBV5-1 to TRBJ1-2, with 8 bases lining up with TRBD1. There are 16 residues in the CDR3. Germline V gives CDR1 SGHRS, CDR2 YFSETQ. V was pared by 4 bases and J by 0 bases, with 8 bases of the junction left unmatched. CDR3 protein: CASSPYLQGANYGYTF. CDR3 coding DNA: TGCGCCAGCAGCCCCTACCTACAGGGGGCTAACTATGGCTACACCTTC.

This clonotype has more than one count but fewer than ten. This rearrangement joins TRBV12-3 or TRBV12-4 to TRBJ2-5; D gene unclear. The DNA end favors TRBJ2-1, so the J call may be wrong. This CDR3 is built from 12 residues. The CDR3 nucleotides read TGTGCCAGCAGTATGCCTCCTAATGAGCAGTTCTTC. Its translation is CASSMPPNEQFF.

The chain combines TRBV5-1 with TRBJ1-1, with 7 nucleotides matching TRBD1. V lost 1 base and J lost 5; bases outside the gene matches: 11. CDR1 and CDR2 from the germline V gene are SGHRS and YFSETQ. The CDR3 length is 16 residues. The CDR3 region has the DNA TGCGCCAGCAGCTTGACGCAGGGGGAGGTGGGGACTGAAGCTTTCTTT. The encoded protein is CASSLTQGEVGTEAFF.

There are a few counts of this clonotype. This chain uses TRBV28 with TRBJ1-1; D might be TRBD1 (6 bases). The germline V gene encodes CDR1 MDHEN and CDR2 SYDVKM. The CDR3 runs 15 residues. V was cut by 4 bases and J by 5 bases, with 17 bases left in between. This CDR3 is CASSYRRGARTEAFF. The DNA for the CDR3 is TGTGCCAGCAGTTACCGGCGGGGGGCAAGGACTGAAGCTTTCTTT.

The rearrangement uses TRBV30 and TRBJ1-4; possibly TRBD1 for D (5 bases). The CDR3 is made up of 13 amino acids. Germline-derived CDR1 and CDR2 are GTSNPN and SVGIG (reference sequence). Trimming took 4 bases from V and 2 from J, leaving 8 bases between them. The CDR3 loop reads CAWNRGTNEKLFF. The CDR3, as DNA: TGTGCCTGGAATAGGGGTACTAATGAAAAACTGTTTTTT.

The V gene is TRBV28, the J gene TRBJ1-5; TRBD1 matches at 7 bases. Germline values: CDR1 MDHEN, CDR2 SYDVKM. This CDR3 has 14 amino acids. The J segment lost 5 bases and the V segment lost 6 bases, leaving 7 bases of the junction unmatched. The CDR3 coding sequence is TGTGCCAGCAGGGTGGGGCAGGGGGATCAGCCCCAGCATTTT. It specifies CASRVGQGDQPQHF. The full variable domain, rest sourced from reference TRBV28 and TRBJ1-5, is DVKVTQSSRYLVKRTGEKVFLECVQDMDHENMFWYRQDPGLGLRLIYFSYDVKMKEKGDIPEGYSVSREKKERFSLILESASTNQTSMYLCASRVGQGDQPQHFGDGTRLSIL.

For this clonotype: The junction shows a germline mismatch at one end, possibly a read error. The chain employs TRBV2 and TRBJ2-7; a possible D gene is TRBD1 (5 bases). The V gene's germline CDR1 is SNHLY and CDR2 FYNNEI. The CDR3 is made up of 14 amino acids. CDR3 coding DNA: TGTGCCGGCAGTGCTAGACAGACCTCCTACGAGCAGTACTTC. The encoded protein is CAGSARQTSYEQYF. Combining the CDR3 with reference TRBV2 and TRBJ2-7 gives the whole variable domain EPEVTQTPSHQVTQMGQEVILRCVPISNHLYFYWYRQILGQKVEFLVSFYNNEISEKSEIFDDQFSVERPDGSNFTLKIRSTKLEDSAMYFCAGSARQTSYEQYFGPGTRLTVT.

The chain combines TRBV20-1 with TRBJ2-5; 9 nucleotides line up with TRBD2. Germline CDR1 reads DFQATT; CDR2 reads SNEGSKA (reference sequence). The J segment lost 2 bases and the V segment lost 7 bases, leaving 5 bases of the junction unmatched. This CDR3 has 13 amino acids. As DNA, the CDR3 is TGCAGTGTTTCGACTAGCGGTCAAGAGACCCAGTACTTC. Translation gives CSVSTSGQETQYF.

V is TRBV29-1 and J is TRBJ2-7; 7 nucleotides align to TRBD1. The CDR3 runs 12 residues. V lost 5 bases, J lost 3 bases, and 4 bases stayed unmatched. The germline CDR1 and CDR2 sequences are SQVTM and ANQGSEA. For the CDR3, the DNA is TGCAGCGTTAAACACAGGGGCTACGAGCAGTACTTC. It yields the protein CSVKHRGYEQYF.

There are a few counts of this clonotype. The J gene is TRBJ2-7, the V gene TRBV7-6; the match to TRBD1 covers 8 bases. V dropped 3 bases and J dropped 2; count of bases not matched to a gene: 3. The CDR3 contains 14 residues. Germline V CDR1 and CDR2: SGHVS, FNYEAQ. The CDR3 DNA is TGTGCCAGCAGCTTTAAACAGGGGGCCTACGAGCAGTACTTC. Translating it yields CASSFKQGAYEQYF.

This clonotype was counted at least ten times. V usage is TRBV5-1 and J usage is TRBJ2-1, with D unresolved. The CDR3 totals 14 residues. Trimming pared 0 bases from V and 9 bases from J, leaving 13 bases between. The germline gives CDR1 SGHRS, CDR2 YFSETQ. The CDR3 DNA sequence: TGCGCCAGCAGCTTGGTAGGCTTCGGCCCTGAGCAGTTCTTC. This sequence encodes CASSLVGFGPEQFF.

The V call is TRBV14, the J call TRBJ1-4, with 9 bases matching TRBD1. The CDR3 length is 14 residues. The ends lost 6 bases at V and 7 bases at J; junction bases unmatched: 6. CDR1 is SGHDN, CDR2 FVKESK, per germline. CDR3 sequence (DNA): TGTGCCAGCAGGCGGACAGGGGCTCGTGAAAAACTGTTTTTT. This encodes CASRRTGAREKLFF.